This TCR beta chain was sequenced for a study of spatial heterogeneity in lung cancer. The wider study: Across the raw uncorrected reads, a unique TCR and UMI combination was observed, on average, more than ten times.

Time point defined: sample taken at primary tumor resection. TCRdb re-analysed the 5' RACE reads in MiXCR, keeping a single row per CDR3 protein. The table has 600 to 850 distinct CDR3 sequences, 39% seen once. With respect to this clonotype: The antigen remains unidentified.

The study, taken as a whole, reports: Tracking of ubiquitous and regional nonsynonymous mutations by counts of ubiquitous and regional expanded TCRs, respectively, was seen. Tumor mutation counts were tracked by expanded intratumoral alpha and beta TCR counts.

CDR3 length: 13 residues. The V end lost 3 bases, the J end lost 6 bases, and 11 bases lay between the germline ends. Germline V CDR1 and CDR2: KGHSH, LQKENI. This specimen was lung tumor tissue, taken at surgery. The chain links TRBV18 to TRBJ1-2; D gene ambiguous. The TCR comes from a male donor with early-stage non-small cell lung cancer. The CDR3, as DNA: TGTGCCAGCTCACCCCGGACGGCCAATGGCTACACCTTC. It is translated as CASSPRTANGYTF.